This TCR beta chain was recovered during a study of cytomegalovirus exposure and HLA in healthy donors. The study, taken as a whole, reports: Relative to equally common others, HLA-associated TCR beta chains showed greater clonal expansion in a later analysis. The authors confirmed in vitro that three CMV-associated chains were specific for CMV antigens. Common viral pathogens were later found to be apparently linked to several of the most significant clusters. As a later analysis revealed, the rate of TCR association differed by HLA locus, with DRB1 most and HLA-C fewest.

Worth noting for this clone: Its antigen remains unidentified.

J lost 2 bases, V lost 4 bases, and 11 bases had no gene match. The CDR3 loop spans 16 amino acids. Germline CDR1 is SGHRS and CDR2 is YFSETQ. PCR primers comprised 60 Vbeta and 13 Jbeta primers. Produced via immunoSEQ multiplex PCR; TCRdb's table is partial and in-frame only. The sample shows about 170,000 clones, 80% to 90% of them seen only once. This clonotype originated in a girl aged 5-17 years in good health and CMV-seropositive. V is TRBV5-1 and J is TRBJ1-2, with 7 bases identical to TRBD1. The sequenced sample consisted of PBMCs. The CDR3 spells CASSGGKEDRNYGYTF. DNA of the CDR3: TGCGCCAGCAGCGGGGGGAAGGAGGACAGGAACTATGGCTACACCTTC.